A single sample gave rise to the 27 T cell receptor beta chains below, sequenced in a study of breast tumors, draining lymph nodes, adjacent tissues (dated by TCRdb to the mid-2010s). Lymph node samples came from the axillary draining lymph nodes of breast cancer patients. The library was built by means of multiplex PCR. Sequencer: Illumina HiSeq 2000. TCRdb applied fastp at Q25 and MiXCR to the public reads, then kept only in-frame beta chains. Duplicate CDR3 protein sequences are folded into a single record with the most common DNA and genes. The sample records fewer than 300,000 distinct CDR3 sequences, roughly 32% of which are singletons. The ten largest clones capture over 1.1% of the sample. The sequenced sample was axillary lymph node tissue. The receptors stem from a female donor with breast cancer. Some clones in this sample may be carry-over from other donors' samples.

This clonotype was recorded many times. V gene TRBV6-1 combines with J gene TRBJ1-2; D is unresolved. This CDR3 region has 10 residues. Germline loops: CDR1 MNHNS, CDR2 SASEGT. The ends were cut back, 8 bases at V and 5 bases at J, with 6 bases in the middle. The CDR3 coding sequence is TGTGCCAGCGGGAGGTATGGCTACACCTTC. Amino acids: CASGRYGYTF.

This clonotype was counted a single time. The junction departs from germline at one end; a sequencing error may be responsible. The V gene is TRBV5-1, the J gene TRBJ2-3, with 16 positions matching TRBD2. Germline values: CDR1 SGHRS, CDR2 YFSETQ. The CDR3 contains 13 residues. The CDR3 DNA sequence: TGCGCCGGGGGGACTAGCGGGGGGGATACGCAATATTTT. It is translated as CAGGTSGGDTQYF.

As to this clonotype: Being one base from a much bigger clone, this may be a read error. The J gene is TRBJ1-4, the V gene TRBV18, with D possibly being TRBD1 (5 bases). The germline V and J ends were trimmed by 8 bases and 8 bases, with 12 bases remaining between them. The CDR3 extends over 12 amino acids. Germline V gene data show CDR1 as KGHSH and CDR2 as LQKENI. This chain's CDR3 is CASPPGGEKLFF. As DNA, the CDR3 is TGTGCCAGCCCTCCCGGGGGAGAAAAACTGTTTTTT.

About this clonotype itself: As the CDR3 is not closed by the conserved phenylalanine or tryptophan, this likely results from a read error. The DNA is left out, because the CDR3 cannot be placed on it with certainty; the CDR3 is given as TCRdb lists it. This chain joins TRBV6-6 and TRBJ2-7; TRBD2 is taken as the D call from the table, unchecked against the DNA. From germline, CDR1 is MNHNY and CDR2 SVGAGI (reference sequence). From its first to its last residue, the CDR3 has 10 amino acids. CDR3: CASSHPGLAG.

A note on this clonotype: Possible read error: a much larger clone is one base away. The gene calls are TRBV30 and TRBJ2-2; maybe TRBD1 (6 bases). This CDR3 has 14 amino acids. Looked up from germline, CDR1 is GTSNPN and CDR2 is SVGIG (reference sequence). This CDR3 reads CAWSWQGLTGEPFF. As DNA, the CDR3 is TGTGCCTGGAGTTGGCAGGGGTTAACCGGGGAGCCGTTTTTT.

This clonotype has only a few counts. This could be a read error, since a much larger clone is one nucleotide away. V and J are TRBV20-1 and TRBJ2-7; 10 bases align to TRBD2. This CDR3 contains 14 residues. The V gene end was trimmed by 6 bases and the J gene end by 6 bases; junction bases not matched to a gene: 11. Germline V gene data show CDR1 as DFQATT and CDR2 as SNEGSKA (reference sequence). CDR3 protein: CSAREGLAPSEQYF. The CDR3, as DNA: TGCAGTGCCAGGGAGGGACTAGCGCCCTCCGAGCAGTACTTC.

Ten or more counts support this clonotype. The V call is TRBV7-6, the J call TRBJ2-1; TRBD1 matches 9 bases. The CDR3 sequence is 17 residues long. V trimming: 1 base; J trimming: 6 bases; junction bases outside the gene matches: 10. Germline CDR1 is SGHVS and CDR2 is FNYEAQ. The CDR3 coding sequence is TGTGCCAGCAGCTTAGTTGGGAAGGGACAGGGAGTCAATGAGCAGTTCTTC. It is translated as CASSLVGKGQGVNEQFF. The full variable domain, its missing parts supplied by reference TRBV7-6 and TRBJ2-1, is GAGVSQSPRYKVTKRGQDVALRCDPISGHVSLYWYRQALGQGPEFLTYFNYEAQQDKSGLPNDRFSAERPEGSISTLTIQRTEQRDSAMYRCASSLVGKGQGVNEQFFGPGTRLTVL.

About this clonotype itself: This clone may be a read error of a much larger clone one base away. The chain joins TRBV5-6 to TRBJ2-1, with 8 bases aligning to TRBD2. The germline V gene encodes CDR1 SGHDT and CDR2 YYEEEE. Trimming at V came to 4 bases and at J to 6 bases, leaving 9 bases not matched to a gene. The CDR3 runs 15 residues. CDR3 in amino acids: CASSLTSASGNEQFF. CDR3 nucleotide sequence: TGTGCCAGCAGCCTGACTAGCGCGAGCGGCAATGAGCAGTTCTTC.

This clonotype was seen repeatedly, ten times or more. V is TRBV9 and J is TRBJ2-1; D is perhaps TRBD2 (5 bases). Per the germline V gene, CDR1 is SGDLS and CDR2 is YYNGEE. V gave up 0 bases and J gave up 2 bases, with 12 bases separating them. The CDR3 sequence is 16 residues long. The CDR3 DNA is TGTGCCAGCAGCGTAGAACCCTTGAGGGCCTACAATGAGCAGTTCTTC. It codes for CASSVEPLRAYNEQFF. The full variable domain, with the rest looked up from reference TRBV9 and TRBJ2-1, is DSGVTQTPKHLITATGQRVTLRCSPRSGDLSVYWYQQSLDQGLQFLIQYYNGEERAKGNILERFSAQQFPDLHSELNLSSLELGDSALYFCASSVEPLRAYNEQFFGPGTRLTVL.

As to this clonotype: A much larger clone differs from this one at a single base, so this may be a read error. The rearrangement joins TRBV5-1 to TRBJ2-5; the D call may be TRBD1 or TRBD2 (6 bases each). CDR1 and CDR2 (germline): SGHRS, YFSETQ. Trimming shortened V by 3 bases and J by 7 bases, and 13 bases separated the two germline ends. The CDR3 consists of 13 residues. Written as DNA, the CDR3 is TGCGCCAGCAGCTGGAGAGGGGGAGGGACCCAGTACTTC. This translates into CASSWRGGGTQYF.

V is TRBV10-2 and J is TRBJ1-2, with 7 nucleotides matching TRBD1. The germline CDR1 and CDR2 sequences are WSHSY and SAAADI. The CDR3 has 14 amino acids. With V trimmed by 5 bases and J by 4 bases, 7 bases remained unmatched. CDR3 residues: CASSNRGDSYGYTF. The CDR3 bases are TGCGCCAGCAGTAACAGGGGAGATAGCTATGGCTACACCTTC.

This chain uses TRBV7-3 with TRBJ1-2; 10 bases are a match to TRBD1. This CDR3 is 13 amino acids long. Trimming took 5 bases from V and 8 from J; bases not matched to a gene: 5. In germline, CDR1 is SGHTA, CDR2 FQGTGA. CDR3 nucleotides: TGTGCCAGCAGCCGACAGGGGGCAAGAGGCTACACCTTC. The encoded protein is CASSRQGARGYTF.

The chain employs TRBV6-2 or TRBV6-3 and TRBJ2-1; D remains unclear. The CDR3 contains 13 residues. With 8 bases removed from V and 6 bases from J, the gap between germline ends came to 14 bases. Germline CDR1 and CDR2: MNHEY and SVGEGT. The CDR3 DNA sequence: TGTGCCAGCGGAATTAGGGCTGGCAATGAGCAGTTCTTC. Translated, it gives CASGIRAGNEQFF.

This chain uses TRBV7-2 with TRBJ2-3; D gene ambiguous. Germline CDR1 reads SGHTA; CDR2 reads FQGNSA. Trimming stripped 5 bases from V and 0 bases from J, with 12 bases between. The CDR3 is made up of 15 amino acids. This chain's CDR3 is CASSPIGSSTDTQYF. The CDR3, as DNA: TGTGCCAGCAGCCCTATCGGCAGTAGCACAGATACGCAGTATTTT.

On this clonotype: It is likely a read error, because the conserved phenylalanine at the end of the CDR3 is missing. The V gene is TRBV20-1, the J gene TRBJ1-5; possible D gene TRBD1, 6 bases. The CDR3 spans 13 residues. Trimming took off 5 bases at V and 3 bases at J, with 11 bases between the two ends. CDR1 and CDR2 from the germline V gene are DFQATT and SNEGSKA (reference sequence). The CDR3 sequence: CSAHREDNQPQHG. The CDR3 DNA reads TGCAGTGCTCACAGGGAGGACAATCAGCCCCAGCATGGT.

This clonotype was recorded many times. It may be a read error: a sequence one base away is much more abundant. V is TRBV6-5 and J is TRBJ1-6; tentative D call: TRBD1 (6 bases). The V gene's germline CDR1 is MNHEY and CDR2 SVGAGI. Trimming left V 6 bases short and J 10 bases short, with 19 bases between. The CDR3 runs to 15 residues. In nucleotides, the CDR3 is TGTGCCAGCAGCCGGGGGGCAGCCCTTCTCTCACCCCTCCACTTT. As protein: CASSRGAALLSPLHF.

In its sample, this clonotype was seen many times. A junction end diverges from the germline sequence, so it may reflect a read error. V is TRBV18 and J is TRBJ2-7; 13 nucleotides align to TRBD2. Germline V gene sequence: CDR1 KGHSH, CDR2 LQKENI. This CDR3 has 16 residues. In DNA form, the CDR3 reads TGTGCCAGCTCACCCAGACTAGCGGGAGGCTCCCACGAGCAGTACTTC. It codes for CASSPRLAGGSHEQYF.

This clonotype was found once. The chain combines TRBV19 with TRBJ1-6, with D possibly matching TRBD1 (5 bases). The V end lost 3 bases, the J end lost 8 bases, and 14 bases lay between the germline ends. CDR1 and CDR2 (germline): LNHDA, SQIVND (reference sequence). The CDR3 extends over 15 amino acids. CDR3: CASSILGGGYSPLHF. The DNA of the CDR3 is TGTGCCAGTAGTATTCTGGGGGGGGGTTATTCACCCCTCCACTTT.

This clonotype was found many times. The J gene is TRBJ2-7, the V gene TRBV4-1, with TRBD1 as a possible D gene (6 bases). With 0 bases removed from V and 6 bases from J, the gap between germline ends came to 15 bases. Looked up from germline, CDR1 is MGHRA and CDR2 is YSYEKL. The CDR3 runs 15 residues. CDR3 coding DNA: TGCGCCAGCAGCCAAGATACACAGGGTTGGGGCGAGCAGTACTTC. Translated, it gives CASSQDTQGWGEQYF.

Comments on this clonotype: A read error may account for a junction end that differs from germline. The chain carries TRBV14 and TRBJ2-7; 14 bases map to TRBD2. CDR3 size: 17 residues. Germline V CDR1 and CDR2: SGHDN, FVKESK. The CDR3 sequence is CASSQAGLAGVASERYF. CDR3 nucleotides: TGTGCCAGCAGCCAAGCGGGACTAGCGGGAGTGGCCTCCGAGCGGTACTTC.

This clonotype was observed many times. The genes are TRBV4-3 and TRBJ2-1; 10 bases align to TRBD2. This CDR3 has 21 amino acids. The V gene's germline CDR1 is LGHNA and CDR2 YSLEER. The V segment lost 0 bases and the J segment 4 bases; nucleotides outside the gene matches: 18. The CDR3 DNA is TGCGCCAGCAGCCAAGAAGGTCCCCTAGCGGGAGAGGTTACCTCTTACAATGAGCAGTTCTTC. It codes for CASSQEGPLAGEVTSYNEQFF.

This clonotype was counted many times. The V and J genes are TRBV9 and TRBJ2-3; 9 bases fit TRBD2. Germline V gives CDR1 SGDLS, CDR2 YYNGEE. With V trimmed by 1 base and J by 5 bases, 8 bases remained unmatched. This CDR3 is built from 16 residues. The CDR3 reads CASSVTSGHGGDTQYF. In nucleotides, the CDR3 is TGTGCCAGCAGCGTAACTAGCGGGCATGGGGGAGATACGCAGTATTTT. The full variable domain, rest sourced from reference TRBV9 and TRBJ2-3, is DSGVTQTPKHLITATGQRVTLRCSPRSGDLSVYWYQQSLDQGLQFLIQYYNGEERAKGNILERFSAQQFPDLHSELNLSSLELGDSALYFCASSVTSGHGGDTQYFGPGTRLTVL.

The chain couples TRBV4-1 to TRBJ2-5, with D tentatively TRBD2 (6 bases). From germline, CDR1 is MGHRA and CDR2 YSYEKL. The CDR3 has 14 residues. Trimming removed 2 bases at V and 5 bases at J, with 12 bases between. CDR3 protein: CASSQREVWETQYF. The CDR3 DNA follows: TGCGCCAGCAGCCAAAGGGAGGTTTGGGAGACCCAGTACTTC.

The genes are TRBV14 and TRBJ1-4, with D possibly being TRBD1 (6 bases). Germline V gene data show CDR1 as SGHDN and CDR2 as FVKESK. This CDR3 is 15 amino acids long. Trimming pared 1 base from V and 10 bases from J, leaving 16 bases between. CDR3 DNA sequence: TGTGCCAGCAGCCAAGTATCACAGGGAGGTGGAAAACTGTTTTTT. Protein: CASSQVSQGGGKLFF.

This clonotype was picked up many times. The chain has TRBV5-1 and TRBJ2-3; a weak D match, TRBD2 (6 bases). The CDR3 sequence is 15 residues long. CDR1 is SGHRS, CDR2 YFSETQ, per germline. The ends were cut back, 0 bases at V and 3 bases at J, with 11 bases in the middle. For the CDR3, the DNA is TGCGCCAGCAGCTTGGTGGCGGGACCGACAGATACGCAGTATTTT. Encoded protein: CASSLVAGPTDTQYF.

V gene TRBV28 combines with J gene TRBJ2-5, with 16 bases fitting TRBD2. CDR3 length equals 15 residues. Germline lookup yields CDR1 MDHEN and CDR2 SYDVKM. V was clipped by 10 bases and J by 4 bases; unmatched bases: 6. CDR3 residues: CAIKGLAGGLETQYF. The CDR3 DNA reads as TGTGCCATCAAGGGACTAGCGGGAGGGTTAGAGACCCAGTACTTC.

Many counts were recorded for this clonotype. This chain uses TRBV4-3 with TRBJ2-3, with D hard to call. The CDR3 sequence is 16 residues long. V lost 0 bases and J 5 bases, leaving 15 bases between the germline ends. Germline values: CDR1 LGHNA, CDR2 YSLEER. CDR3 sequence: CASSQDFGPLKDTQYF. CDR3 bases: TGCGCCAGCAGCCAAGATTTCGGGCCGTTGAAAGATACGCAGTATTTT.